The sequence of this T cell receptor (beta chain) was determined in a study of shared clonotypes between healthy human individuals. Sequencing was performed with immunoSEQ multiplex PCR; in TCRdb, only in-frame clones are kept and a portion is missing. The sample has 2 million to 2.5 million clones; 92% are singletons. V gave up 5 bases and J gave up 2 bases; unmatched junction bases: 11. The CDR3 runs to 18 residues. Germline CDR1 SGHDN, CDR2 FVKESK. Sequenced: naive CD4+ T cells from PBMCs. Subset indicated: CD45RA+ positively selected. This receptor was obtained from a man aged 18 to 29 in good health. Some clones in this sample may be carry-over from other donors' samples. J is TRBJ2-6 and V is TRBV14; 8 nucleotides agree with TRBD1. The CDR3 spells CASSVFTGGSAGANVLTF. The DNA of the CDR3 is TGTGCCAGCAGCGTATTTACAGGGGGAAGCGCTGGGGCCAACGTCCTGACTTTC.